Described below is a single T cell receptor beta chain sequence and its context. Antigen specificity is unknown. A library of TCRbeta sequences, prepared with unique molecular identifiers, was generated. Via MiXCR, TCRdb re-called the PCR reads, giving one row per CDR3 protein. Of roughly 490,000 distinct CDR3 sequences detected, roughly 10% appear once; the ten largest clones hold approximately 14%. The entry originates in a study of T-cell reconstitution after alpha-beta-depleted transplantation in children. Study-level points and caveats: After one year, T-cell counts and TCRbeta diversity mostly came from new T cells. In some patients, recipient T cells and intrathymic progenitors surviving conditioning explained high day-60 diversity. About two months after transplant, alpha-beta T cells reportedly came from several hundred expanded graft clones.

This specimen was PBMCs, mostly from graft donor cells, taken 180 days after TCRalphabeta/CD19-depleted stem cell transplant. The sequence was collected from a female patient aged 2-10 years who had a stem cell transplant for aplastic anemia, so the T cells may come from the graft donor.

The CDR3 DNA follows: TGCGCCAGCAGCAGAGGGGGGACAGGGCTCGGGGAGCTGTTTTTT. Protein sequence: CASSRGGTGLGELFF. This chain joins TRBV4-3 and TRBJ2-2, with 9 bases fitting TRBD1. V shed 5 bases and J 7 bases; nucleotides not matched to a gene: 8. The germline V gene has CDR1 LGHNA and CDR2 YSLEER. The CDR3 totals 15 residues.